A single sample gave rise to the 16 T cell receptor beta chains below, sequenced in a study of regulatory T cells in long-lasting Graves disease. According to the study, TCR beta libraries were built with iRepertoire HTBI primers and CDR3-region Arm-PCR. TCRdb fed the multiplex PCR reads into MiXCR, producing one record per CDR3 protein. The profile shows about 460,000 distinct CDR3 sequences, 20% to 25% of them singletons. Time point described: persistent/refractory GD, antithyroid drugs over 5 years with positive TRAb. After RNA was extracted from PBMCs, the TCR library was made from it. Sequences were derived from peripheral blood mononuclear cells (PBMCs), sampled when the disease was refractory, from a patient treated with antithyroid drugs. The receptors stem from a female donor with Graves disease.

The gene calls are TRBV12-3 or TRBV12-4 and TRBJ2-7, with 12 positions matching TRBD2. The ends lost 5 bases at V and 7 bases at J; junction bases unmatched: 9. This CDR3 region has 15 residues. The CDR3 region has the DNA TGTGCCAGCAGTCCCCGACTAGCGGGAGTCGGAGAGCAGTACTTC. Its translation is CASSPRLAGVGEQYF.

This clonotype was detected only a few times. The chain couples TRBV12-3 or TRBV12-4 to TRBJ1-3, with 8 nucleotides matching TRBD1. The CDR3 contains 16 residues. V lost 6 bases to trimming and J lost 0 bases; unmatched junction nucleotides: 7. CDR3 sequence (DNA): TGTGCCAGCAGCCCGGTGGACAGGGCCTCTGGAAACACCATATATTTT. Translated: CASSPVDRASGNTIYF.

In its sample, this clonotype was seen many times. This chain links TRBV6-1 with TRBJ2-7; 7 bases map to TRBD1. In germline, CDR1 is MNHNS, CDR2 SASEGT. The CDR3 extends over 15 amino acids. J lost 3 bases, V lost 5 bases, and 10 bases had no gene match. CDR3 sequence (DNA): TGTGCCAGCAGTCACCGAAGGGGGCCCAACTACGAGCAGTACTTC. Translation gives CASSHRRGPNYEQYF.

As regards this clonotype: This likely came from a read error, as a far larger clone is one base away. This chain joins TRBV5-6 and TRBJ2-5, with D perhaps TRBD1 (6 bases). Germline V gene lookup returns CDR1 SGHDT and CDR2 YYEEEE. Trimming took off 4 bases at V and 3 bases at J, with 13 bases between the two ends. The CDR3 consists of 14 residues. The CDR3: CASSQQGGKETQYF. DNA of the CDR3: TGTGCCAGCAGCCAACAGGGTGGGAAAGAGACCCAGTACTTC.

This clonotype was recorded at least ten times. The chain links TRBV20-1 to TRBJ1-1, with D uncertain. V was trimmed by 3 bases and J by 5 bases, leaving 13 bases between them. The CDR3 length is 13 residues. CDR1 is DFQATT and CDR2 is SNEGSKA in the germline V gene (reference sequence). CDR3 in DNA: TGCAGTGCTAGTTACTGGCAGGATACTGAAGCTTTCTTT. This sequence encodes CSASYWQDTEAFF.

This clonotype has a count of ten or more. The chain links TRBV6-1 to TRBJ2-7, with unresolved D. Germline V gene sequence: CDR1 MNHNS, CDR2 SASEGT. This CDR3 is 12 amino acids long. V dropped 5 bases and J dropped 3 bases, with 8 bases sitting between them. CDR3 coding DNA: TGTGCCAGCAGTCTCATTGGCTACGAGCAGTACTTC. Protein product: CASSLIGYEQYF.

This clonotype was found a few times. The rearrangement joins TRBV7-2 to TRBJ1-6; no definite D call. V dropped 1 base and J dropped 7 bases, with 11 bases sitting between them. This CDR3 is 15 amino acids long. Germline CDR1 and CDR2: SGHTA and FQGNSA. CDR3 loop: CASSLGGRGNSPLHF. The CDR3 nucleotides are TGTGCCAGCAGCTTAGGTGGTCGAGGCAATTCACCCCTCCACTTT.

This sequence joins TRBV7-9 and TRBJ2-6, with D unresolved. V was shortened by 5 bases and J by 4 bases, with 9 bases between the two germline ends. This CDR3 comprises 14 residues. Germline loops: CDR1 SEHNR, CDR2 FQNEAQ (reference sequence). This chain's CDR3 is CASSRGGGANVLTF. For the CDR3, the DNA is TGTGCCAGCAGCAGAGGTGGGGGGGCCAACGTCCTGACTTTC.

Of note for this clonotype: A read error may be the cause here, since a much bigger clone is one base away. The CDR3 protein is CASSGQGMNTEAFF. The CDR3 nucleotides read TGTGCCAGCAGCGGACAGGGGATGAACACTGAAGCTTTCTTT. J is TRBJ1-1 and V is TRBV2; 9 bases match TRBD1. The CDR3 sequence is 14 residues long. The ends lost 6 bases at V and 0 bases at J; junction bases unmatched: 2. Germline-derived CDR1 and CDR2 are SNHLY and FYNNEI.

There are many counts of this clonotype. This chain connects TRBV20-1 to TRBJ1-4; D is unresolved. The CDR3 is 13 amino acids. From germline, CDR1 is DFQATT and CDR2 SNEGSKA (reference sequence). Trimming left V 6 bases short and J 7 bases short, with 15 bases between. CDR3 residues: CSARTSVGEKLFF. The CDR3 DNA sequence: TGCAGTGCCCGAACTTCCGTGGGTGAAAAACTGTTTTTT.

In this sample, this clonotype turned up many times. The V and J genes are TRBV12-3 or TRBV12-4 and TRBJ1-2; TRBD1 matches 8 bases. This CDR3 is built from 13 residues. V shed 5 bases and J 7 bases; nucleotides not matched to a gene: 6. CDR3 coding DNA: TGTGCCAGCAGTCCAGGGGGCGAGGGTGGCTACACCTTC. Its translation is CASSPGGEGGYTF.

V gene TRBV4-3 combines with J gene TRBJ2-4; 8 bases fit TRBD1. Germline CDR1 LGHNA, CDR2 YSLEER. The CDR3 runs 15 residues. V was clipped by 3 bases and J by 5 bases; unmatched bases: 6. In DNA, the CDR3 is TGCGCCAGCAGCCATGCCCCAGGGGGCGAAAACATTCAGTACTTC. Residues: CASSHAPGGENIQYF.

CDR3 DNA: TGTGCCAGCAGCCGATCCCGTTTGGGGAACTATGGCTACACCTTC. It is translated as CASSRSRLGNYGYTF. The rearrangement joins TRBV3-1 to TRBJ1-2; D call uncertain. Germline V gene lookup returns CDR1 LGHDT and CDR2 YNNKEL (reference sequence). V lost 4 bases and J 2 bases, leaving 14 bases between the germline ends. This CDR3 comprises 15 residues.

This clonotype occurred many times. The rearrangement uses TRBV2 and TRBJ1-5, with TRBD1 matching over 7 bases. V trimming: 6 bases; J trimming: 6 bases; junction bases outside the gene matches: 5. The CDR3 is 13 residues long. Germline V gives CDR1 SNHLY, CDR2 FYNNEI. This CDR3 is CASRATGSQPQHF. For the CDR3, the DNA is TGTGCCAGCAGAGCGACAGGGAGTCAGCCCCAGCATTTT.

This clonotype was seen at least ten times. V usage is TRBV29-1 and J usage is TRBJ1-4; D might be TRBD1 (5 bases). Germline lookup yields CDR1 SQVTM and CDR2 ANQGSEA. V was clipped by 4 bases and J by 4 bases, with 10 bases between them. The length of the CDR3 is 13 residues. The CDR3 reads CSVAEGLNEKLFF. The CDR3 DNA reads as TGCAGCGTTGCAGAGGGGCTTAATGAAAAACTGTTTTTT.

This clonotype has more than one count but fewer than ten. This sequence joins TRBV5-1 and TRBJ2-7; D is unclear. Between the trimmed V and J ends, which lost 5 bases and 0 bases, there was a span of 9 bases. The length of the CDR3 is 13 residues. CDR1 and CDR2 from the germline V gene are SGHRS and YFSETQ. CDR3 residues: CASRWPDSYEQYF. CDR3 DNA: TGCGCCAGCAGGTGGCCAGACTCCTACGAGCAGTACTTC.